These 5 T cell receptor beta chains originate from one sample sequenced in a study of blood T cells in healthy people across ages. With a J-beta primer mix and a sample-barcoded 5' primer, a second PCR ran roughly 7 to 11 cycles. A single record per CDR3 protein comes from TCRdb applying MiXCR to the 5' RACE reads. Of 700,000 or so distinct CDR3 sequences listed, approximately 40% are singletons. The specimen sequenced was blood. These receptors were taken from a man aged 80 or over in good health.

Regarding this clonotype: Being one base from a much bigger clone, this may be a read error. V and J are TRBV29-1 and TRBJ2-2; unclear D gene. V was pared by 5 bases and J by 4 bases, with 11 bases between. This CDR3 has 13 amino acids. Germline V CDR1 and CDR2: SQVTM, ANQGSEA. The CDR3 here is CSVKSEATGELFF. Written as DNA, the CDR3 is TGCAGCGTTAAATCTGAAGCCACCGGGGAGCTGTTTTTT.

The chain links TRBV5-6 to TRBJ1-5, with D possibly matching TRBD1 (5 bases). The V gene lost 0 bases and the J gene lost 6 bases, with 13 bases spanning the gap. Germline values: CDR1 SGHDT, CDR2 YYEEEE. The CDR3 runs 15 residues. CDR3 amino acids: CASSLVGRGPQPQHF. CDR3 nucleotide sequence: TGTGCCAGCAGCTTGGTGGGGCGGGGTCCTCAGCCCCAGCATTTT. The full variable domain, rest sourced from reference TRBV5-6 and TRBJ1-5, is DAGVTQSPTHLIKTRGQQVTLRCSPKSGHDTVSWYQQALGQGPQFIFQYYEEEERQRGNFPDRFSGHQFPNYSSELNVNALLLGDSALYLCASSLVGRGPQPQHFGDGTRLSIL.

The J gene is TRBJ1-1, the V gene TRBV7-2; 8 positions agree with TRBD1. J was trimmed by 4 bases and V by 5 bases; bases with no gene match: 12. Germline V gene sequence: CDR1 SGHTA, CDR2 FQGNSA. This CDR3 contains 16 residues. The CDR3 is CASSPGGTQGTTEAFF. The CDR3 nucleotides are TGTGCCAGCAGCCCAGGGGGCACCCAAGGGACCACTGAAGCTTTCTTT.

A remark on this clonotype: The junction shows a germline mismatch at one end, possibly a read error. The rearrangement joins TRBV4-2 to TRBJ1-4; TRBD1 matches 10 bases. The CDR3 is 15 residues long. Germline V gives CDR1 LGHNA, CDR2 YNFKEQ. Written as DNA, the CDR3 is TGTGTCAGCAGCCACCCCGGGACAGGGGATGAAAAACTGTTTTTT. This gives the protein CVSSHPGTGDEKLFF.

This chain connects TRBV27 to TRBJ2-1; unclear D gene. Germline CDR1 reads MNHEY; CDR2 reads SMNVEV (reference sequence). Trimming took off 4 bases at V and 0 bases at J, with 16 bases between the two ends. CDR3 length equals 17 residues. The CDR3 loop is CASSSTGPPSSYNEQFF. CDR3 DNA: TGTGCCAGCAGTTCCACCGGACCTCCCAGCTCCTACAATGAGCAGTTCTTC.